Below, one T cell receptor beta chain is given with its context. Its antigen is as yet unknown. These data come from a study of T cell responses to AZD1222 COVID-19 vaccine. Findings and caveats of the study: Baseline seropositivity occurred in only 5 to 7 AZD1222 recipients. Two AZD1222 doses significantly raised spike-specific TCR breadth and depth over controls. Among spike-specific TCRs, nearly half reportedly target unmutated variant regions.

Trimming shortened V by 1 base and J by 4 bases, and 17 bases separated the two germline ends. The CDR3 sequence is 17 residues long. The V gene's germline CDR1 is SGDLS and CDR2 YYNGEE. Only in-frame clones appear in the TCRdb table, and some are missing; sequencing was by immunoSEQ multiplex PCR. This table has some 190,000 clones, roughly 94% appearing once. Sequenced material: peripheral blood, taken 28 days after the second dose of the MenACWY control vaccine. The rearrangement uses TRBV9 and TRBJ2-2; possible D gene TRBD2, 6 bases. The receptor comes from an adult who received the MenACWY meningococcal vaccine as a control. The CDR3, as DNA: TGTGCCAGCAGCGTACGTGACGGGAGCGCTGGCACCGGGGAGCTGTTTTTT. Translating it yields CASSVRDGSAGTGELFF.